This TCR beta chain was captured by sequencing in a study of blood T cell repertoires in COVID-19. The CDR3 loop spans 13 amino acids. Trimming removed 8 bases at V and 7 bases at J, with 14 bases between. CDR1 is MNHEY and CDR2 is SVGAGI in the germline V gene. This clone has only one observation. The table came from immunoSEQ multiplex PCR; TCRdb's copy has only in-frame clones and leaves some out. The sample consists of 140,000 or so clones, around 75% of them appearing once. This sequence was found in a woman in her seventies with COVID-19, enrolled during active disease. The chain joins TRBV6-5 to TRBJ1-4; D perhaps matches TRBD1 (6 bases). Sequencing was done on a sample of peripheral blood. The CDR3 here is CASQMGAGEKLFF. CDR3 DNA sequence: TGTGCCAGCCAGATGGGGGCGGGTGAAAAACTGTTTTTT.